Below are 29 T cell receptor beta chains sequenced from a single sample in a study of CD8 T cells in ankylosing spondylitis. The study, taken as a whole, reports: A TCR beta motif of several highly homologous variants appeared characteristic of ankylosing spondylitis blood.

Which antigens these TCRs recognize remains unknown. TCRdb redid the calling of the 5' RACE reads with MiXCR, one entry per CDR3 protein. The sample comprises about 500,000 distinct CDR3 sequences, about 5.7% of which are singletons, and approximately 3.5% rests with the top ten. The specimen sequenced was blood, either unsorted or a sorted T cell fraction (not recorded which). The receptors stem from a male donor with ankylosing spondylitis.

This clonotype has a count of ten or more. This chain links TRBV5-1 with TRBJ2-2; TRBD2 matches at 7 bases. V shed 0 bases, J shed 5 bases, and the junction held 1 base outside the gene matches. This CDR3 comprises 14 residues. Germline CDR1 and CDR2: SGHRS and YFSETQ. CDR3 sequence (DNA): TGCGCCAGCAGCTTGGCCGGGAGGACCGGGGAGCTGTTTTTT. It translates to CASSLAGRTGELFF.

This chain connects TRBV7-9 to TRBJ2-5; D uncertain. The germline V and J ends were trimmed by 4 bases and 2 bases, with 11 bases remaining between them. There are 14 residues in the CDR3. Germline V lookup: CDR1 SEHNR, CDR2 FQNEAQ (reference sequence). CDR3 in amino acids: CASSYDVIQETQYF. In DNA, the CDR3 is TGTGCCAGCAGCTATGACGTTATACAAGAGACCCAGTACTTC.

This clonotype was observed many times. The CDR3 DNA follows: TGTGCCAGCAGCCAAGAGGGGCACCAAAATTCACCCCTCCACTTT. As protein: CASSQEGHQNSPLHF. The rearrangement joins TRBV4-2 to TRBJ1-6, with D maybe TRBD1 (5 bases). This CDR3 region has 15 residues. Germline V gene data show CDR1 as LGHNA and CDR2 as YNFKEQ. V was trimmed by 0 bases and J by 7 bases, leaving 10 bases between them.

This chain links TRBV7-2 with TRBJ2-3; perhaps TRBD2 as D (6 bases). Looked up from germline, CDR1 is SGHTA and CDR2 is FQGNSA. Trimming took 5 bases from V and 5 from J, leaving 14 bases between them. This CDR3 has 14 amino acids. The CDR3 DNA sequence: TGTGCCAGCAGCAACGTCCGGGGGATAGATACGCAGTATTTT. Translated, it gives CASSNVRGIDTQYF.

The table lists this clonotype with many counts. CDR3 nucleotides: TGCAGTGCCAGGGACAGGGAATGGGGCTATGGCTACACCTTC. Translating it yields CSARDREWGYGYTF. The genes are TRBV20-1 and TRBJ1-2; 9 bases map to TRBD1. V shed 6 bases and J 4 bases; nucleotides not matched to a gene: 9. This CDR3 contains 14 residues. From germline, CDR1 is DFQATT and CDR2 SNEGSKA (reference sequence).

This clonotype was found many times. The chain recombines TRBV28 with TRBJ2-7; the D gene is possibly TRBD1 (6 bases). The germline gives CDR1 MDHEN, CDR2 SYDVKM. This CDR3 has 14 amino acids. V gave up 4 bases and J gave up 6 bases, with 16 bases separating them. DNA for the CDR3: TGTGCCAGCAGTTCTTTACAGGGTCGGAGCGAGCAGTACTTC. Its protein product is CASSSLQGRSEQYF.

A word on this clonotype: A much more abundant neighbour one base away suggests this may be a read error. The missing conserved phenylalanine or tryptophan at the end of this CDR3 makes a read error likely. The chain carries TRBV7-9 and TRBJ1-3; D is undetermined. This CDR3 is built from 14 residues. Germline CDR1 is SEHNR and CDR2 is FQNEAQ (reference sequence). Deletions cut 1 base from V and 1 base from J, with 5 bases between. The CDR3 loop reads CASSLGVSGNTIYL. As DNA, the CDR3 is TGTGCCAGCAGCTTAGGGGTTTCTGGAAACACCATATATCTT.

The rearrangement uses TRBV12-3 or TRBV12-4 and TRBJ2-3; 7 nucleotides agree with TRBD2. The length of the CDR3 is 15 residues. J lost 2 bases, V lost 7 bases, and 9 bases had no gene match. CDR3 residues: CASTSTSLPTDTQYF. For the CDR3, the DNA is TGTGCCAGCACCTCGACTAGCCTACCCACAGATACGCAGTATTTT.

This clonotype has a count of ten or more. The rearrangement links TRBV18 to TRBJ2-5; D is undetermined. There are 14 residues in the CDR3. The V and J ends lost 2 bases and 1 base respectively, with 8 bases between them. The V gene's germline CDR1 is KGHSH and CDR2 LQKENI. The CDR3 DNA is TGTGCCAGCTCACCAGTAAACAGCCAAGAGACCCAGTACTTC. Translation gives CASSPVNSQETQYF.

This clonotype has at least ten counts. The chain links TRBV18 to TRBJ2-1; 12 bases are a match to TRBD1. Germline values: CDR1 KGHSH, CDR2 LQKENI. This CDR3 region has 15 residues. After removal of 2 bases from V and 6 bases from J, the junction contained 2 bases not matched to a gene. The CDR3: CASSPGTGGFNEQFF. CDR3 DNA: TGTGCCAGCTCACCAGGGACAGGGGGCTTCAATGAGCAGTTCTTC.

This chain joins TRBV10-3 and TRBJ2-6; D perhaps matches TRBD2 (6 bases). Trimming pared 7 bases from V and 2 bases from J, leaving 9 bases between. Germline lookup yields CDR1 ENHRY and CDR2 SYGVKD. CDR3 size: 14 residues. The DNA of the CDR3 is TGTGCCATCACCGGAGGGCCTGGGGCCAACGTCCTGACTTTC. Residues: CAITGGPGANVLTF.

As concerns this clonotype: A much larger clone lies one base from this, so it may be a read error. J is TRBJ2-1 and V is TRBV4-3, with 7 positions matching TRBD2. Germline V gene data show CDR1 as LGHNA and CDR2 as YSLEER. The CDR3 extends over 15 amino acids. Trimming at V came to 2 bases and at J to 9 bases, leaving 10 bases not matched to a gene. This chain's CDR3 is CASSQLAEGLAEQFF. In DNA form, the CDR3 reads TGCGCCAGCAGCCAACTAGCGGAGGGGCTGGCTGAGCAGTTCTTC.

This clonotype was seen ten or more times. The CDR3 DNA reads as TGCGCCAGCAGCTCCGAGCCACTGGGCCAGAAGAGCACAGATACGCAGTATTTT. Translating it yields CASSSEPLGQKSTDTQYF. V usage is TRBV4-3 and J usage is TRBJ2-3, with no clear D. Trimming shortened V by 5 bases and J by 0 bases, and 21 bases separated the two germline ends. CDR3 length: 18 residues. Looked up from germline, CDR1 is LGHNA and CDR2 is YSLEER.

In this sample, this clonotype turned up many times. The rearrangement links TRBV5-1 to TRBJ2-1; weak D call: TRBD1 (5 bases). CDR1 is SGHRS, CDR2 YFSETQ, per germline. The CDR3 length is 15 residues. The V gene lost 4 bases and the J gene lost 10 bases, with 21 bases spanning the gap. As DNA, the CDR3 is TGCGCCAGCAGCCGAACAGGATCCGGTTTTTTAGAGCAGTTCTTC. Protein sequence: CASSRTGSGFLEQFF.

This clonotype was observed at least ten times. The gene calls are TRBV4-3 and TRBJ1-2, with TRBD1 as a possible D gene (6 bases). Trimming left V 0 bases short and J 4 bases short, with 12 bases between. Per germline, CDR1 LGHNA and CDR2 YSLEER. CDR3 length: 15 residues. The CDR3, as DNA: TGCGCCAGCAGCCAAGATTCGAGGGGGATCTATGGCTACACCTTC. The encoded protein is CASSQDSRGIYGYTF.

This clonotype was counted at least ten times. The chain joins TRBV7-2 to TRBJ2-7; 7 nucleotides match TRBD2. The germline CDR1 and CDR2 sequences are SGHTA and FQGNSA. The junction had 10 bases not matched to a gene; V was cut back by 7 bases and J by 4 bases. The CDR3 contains 14 residues. The CDR3 DNA follows: TGTGCCAGCACCTCCAGGACTAGTCTTTACGAGCAGTACTTC. It yields the protein CASTSRTSLYEQYF.

V gene TRBV12-3 or TRBV12-4 combines with J gene TRBJ1-5, with TRBD1 identical over 8 bases. Unmatched junction bases numbered 13, after V lost 6 bases and J lost 9 bases. This CDR3 is 15 amino acids long. The CDR3 spells CASSSTGTGYRPQHF. The CDR3 DNA follows: TGTGCCAGCAGCTCCACCGGGACAGGTTATCGGCCCCAGCATTTT.

This clonotype was found many times. The J gene is TRBJ2-2, the V gene TRBV6-2 or TRBV6-3; 8 nucleotides agree with TRBD2. Germline V CDR1 and CDR2: MNHEY, SVGEGT. The length of the CDR3 is 14 residues. V shed 6 bases and J 3 bases; nucleotides not matched to a gene: 3. The CDR3 reads CASRFSGDTGELFF. For the CDR3, the DNA is TGTGCCAGCAGATTTAGCGGGGACACCGGGGAGCTGTTTTTT.

This clonotype appeared many times. The CDR3 loop is CASSLSFWERGYNEQFF. CDR3 nucleotide sequence: TGTGCCAGCAGCTTAAGTTTTTGGGAGCGGGGGTACAATGAGCAGTTCTTC. The V gene is TRBV7-6, the J gene TRBJ2-1; TRBD2 matches at 8 bases. This CDR3 has 17 residues. With 2 bases clipped from V and 4 bases from J, the junction kept 10 bases outside the gene matches. Germline V gene sequence: CDR1 SGHVS, CDR2 FNYEAQ.

Only a few counts were recorded for this clonotype. At one boundary the junction diverges from the germline segment, which might be a read error. The V and J genes are TRBV11-2 and TRBJ2-3, with TRBD1 as a possible D gene (5 bases). The length of the CDR3 is 14 residues. Germline lookup yields CDR1 SGHAT and CDR2 FQNNGV. This CDR3 reads CASSLSRGADAQYF. CDR3 coding DNA: TGTGCCAGCAGCTTATCACGTGGGGCAGATGCGCAGTATTTT.

In its sample, this clonotype was seen many times. The chain links TRBV9 to TRBJ2-1; 7 positions agree with TRBD2. The V segment lost 4 bases and the J segment 1 base; nucleotides outside the gene matches: 8. CDR3 size: 16 residues. Germline V gene sequence: CDR1 SGDLS, CDR2 YYNGEE. CDR3 protein: CASSPQGAGSYNEQFF. In nucleotides, the CDR3 is TGTGCCAGCAGCCCCCAGGGAGCGGGGTCCTACAATGAGCAGTTCTTC. The full variable domain, rest sourced from reference TRBV9 and TRBJ2-1, is DSGVTQTPKHLITATGQRVTLRCSPRSGDLSVYWYQQSLDQGLQFLIQYYNGEERAKGNILERFSAQQFPDLHSELNLSSLELGDSALYFCASSPQGAGSYNEQFFGPGTRLTVL.

Ten or more counts support this clonotype. The rearrangement uses TRBV5-1 and TRBJ1-2, with D possibly matching TRBD1 (5 bases). CDR1 is SGHRS and CDR2 is YFSETQ in the germline V gene. V gave up 6 bases and J gave up 3 bases, with 18 bases separating them. The CDR3 extends over 15 amino acids. The CDR3 DNA follows: TGCGCCAGCAACCTATCCAGCAGGGTTGACTATGGCTACACCTTC. As protein: CASNLSSRVDYGYTF. The full variable domain, with the rest looked up from reference TRBV5-1 and TRBJ1-2, is KAGVTQTPRYLIKTRGQQVTLSCSPISGHRSVSWYQQTPGQGLQFLFEYFSETQRNKGNFPGRFSGRQFSNSRSEMNVSTLELGDSALYLCASNLSSRVDYGYTFGSGTRLTVV.

This clonotype appeared many times. The V call is TRBV10-3, the J call TRBJ2-5; 12 bases are shared with TRBD2. Germline trimming cut 2 bases from V and 4 bases from J; bases unmatched to any gene: 2. The CDR3 consists of 15 residues. Germline lookup yields CDR1 ENHRY and CDR2 SYGVKD. The CDR3 nucleotides read TGTGCCATCAGTGAGCCGGGACTAGCGGGAGAGACCCAGTACTTC. Residues: CAISEPGLAGETQYF.

There are a few counts of this clonotype. The chain is built from TRBV11-2 and TRBJ2-7; no clear D. The germline V and J ends were trimmed by 2 bases and 2 bases, with 13 bases remaining between them. This CDR3 has 15 amino acids. The germline gives CDR1 SGHAT, CDR2 FQNNGV. CDR3 in amino acids: CASSLKYGRAYEQYF. CDR3 sequence (DNA): TGTGCCAGCAGCTTAAAGTACGGTAGGGCCTACGAGCAGTACTTC.

There are many counts of this clonotype. The chain is built from TRBV20-1 and TRBJ1-4; no definite D call. Trimming pared 5 bases from V and 4 bases from J, leaving 14 bases between. This CDR3 region has 14 residues. Germline-derived CDR1 and CDR2 are DFQATT and SNEGSKA (reference sequence). Written as DNA, the CDR3 is TGCAGTGCTTCACGACACGGAATTAATGAAAAACTGTTTTTT. This translates into CSASRHGINEKLFF.

This clonotype was recorded at least ten times. The rearrangement links TRBV5-5 to TRBJ2-1; possibly TRBD1 or TRBD2 for D (5 bases each). The V and J ends lost 6 bases and 8 bases respectively, with 24 bases between them. The V gene's germline CDR1 is SGHKS and CDR2 YYEKEE (reference sequence). The CDR3 totals 16 residues. CDR3: CASNRLPGRLLDEQFF. The CDR3 DNA reads as TGTGCCAGCAACCGTTTACCGGGACGCCTATTAGATGAGCAGTTCTTC.

The chain is built from TRBV29-1 and TRBJ2-2, with D possibly being TRBD1 or TRBD2 (5 bases each). The CDR3 contains 13 residues. Deletions cut 4 bases from V and 4 bases from J, with 10 bases between. Per the germline V gene, CDR1 is SQVTM and CDR2 is ANQGSEA. The CDR3 region has the DNA TGCAGCGTTGCGGGGCGGTTCACCGGGGAGCTGTTTTTT. It is translated as CSVAGRFTGELFF.

The sample holds many counts of this clonotype. The chain carries TRBV7-2 and TRBJ1-5; D not certain. Germline values: CDR1 SGHTA, CDR2 FQGNSA. Trimming pared 1 base from V and 1 base from J, leaving 5 bases between. This CDR3 has 14 amino acids. The CDR3 DNA is TGTGCCAGCAGCTTAGTGCACAGCAATCAGCCCCAGCATTTT. Amino acids: CASSLVHSNQPQHF.

This clonotype was detected many times. V usage is TRBV4-1 and J usage is TRBJ1-2, with D unclear. V was pared by 1 base and J by 4 bases, with 10 bases between. CDR3 length: 14 amino acids. Germline CDR1 reads MGHRA; CDR2 reads YSYEKL. CDR3 sequence: CASSQVARGYGYTF. DNA of the CDR3: TGCGCCAGCAGCCAAGTGGCCCGGGGCTATGGCTACACCTTC.